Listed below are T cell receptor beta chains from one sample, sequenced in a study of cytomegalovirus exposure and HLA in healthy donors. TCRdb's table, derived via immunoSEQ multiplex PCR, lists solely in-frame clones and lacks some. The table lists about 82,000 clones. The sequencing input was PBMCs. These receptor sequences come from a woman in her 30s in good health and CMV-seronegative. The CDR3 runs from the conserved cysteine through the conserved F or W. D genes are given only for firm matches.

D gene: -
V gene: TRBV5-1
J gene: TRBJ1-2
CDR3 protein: CASSFGVGTNYGYTF
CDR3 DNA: TGCGCCAGCAGCTTCGGGGTGGGTACGAACTATGGCTACACCTTC

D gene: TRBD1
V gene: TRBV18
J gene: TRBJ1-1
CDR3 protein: CASSPPLLGQGNTEAFF
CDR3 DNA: TGTGCCAGCTCACCACCTCTGTTGGGACAGGGGAACACTGAAGCTTTCTTT

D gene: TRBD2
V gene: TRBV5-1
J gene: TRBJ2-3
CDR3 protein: CASSLAGGRGIDTQYF
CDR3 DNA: TGCGCCAGCAGCTTGGCTGGCGGGAGGGGTATAGATACGCAGTATTTT

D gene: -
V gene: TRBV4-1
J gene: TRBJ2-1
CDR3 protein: CASSQDIRGNEQFF
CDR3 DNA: TGCGCCAGCAGCCAAGATATAAGGGGCAATGAGCAGTTCTTC

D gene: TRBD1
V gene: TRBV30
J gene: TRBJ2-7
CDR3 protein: CAWTRPGQSYEQYF
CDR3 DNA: TGTGCCTGGACTCGCCCGGGACAGTCCTACGAGCAGTACTTC

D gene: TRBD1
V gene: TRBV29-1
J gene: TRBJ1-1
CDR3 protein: CSVHFTGDTEAFF
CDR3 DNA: TGCAGCGTGCACTTTACAGGGGACACTGAAGCTTTCTTT

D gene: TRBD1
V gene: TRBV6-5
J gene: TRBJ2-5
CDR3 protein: CASSRPGTGAQYF
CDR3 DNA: TGTGCCAGCAGCCGCCCCGGGACAGGGGCCCAGTACTTC

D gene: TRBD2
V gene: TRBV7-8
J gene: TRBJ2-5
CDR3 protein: CASSLAGLAGAHETQYF
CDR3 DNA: TGTGCCAGCAGCTTAGCGGGACTAGCGGGGGCACACGAGACCCAGTACTTC

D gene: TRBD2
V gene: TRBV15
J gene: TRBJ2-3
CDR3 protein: CATSTTSGGLASDTQYF
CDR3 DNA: TGTGCCACCAGCACAACTAGCGGGGGGCTAGCCAGTGATACGCAGTATTTT

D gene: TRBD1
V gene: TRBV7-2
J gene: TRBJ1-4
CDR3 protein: CASSLGQVSNEKLFF
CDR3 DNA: TGTGCCAGCAGCCTGGGACAGGTGTCAAATGAAAAACTGTTTTTT

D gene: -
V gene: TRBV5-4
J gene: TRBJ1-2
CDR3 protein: CASSSLDGDYTF
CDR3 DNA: TGTGCCAGCAGCTCTTTAGATGGAGACTACACCTTC

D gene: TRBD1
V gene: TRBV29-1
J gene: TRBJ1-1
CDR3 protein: CSVVTGEVNTEAFF
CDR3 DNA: TGCAGCGTTGTTACAGGGGAGGTTAACACTGAAGCTTTCTTT

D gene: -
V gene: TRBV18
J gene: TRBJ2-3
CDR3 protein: CASSPLSDRSSRDTQYF
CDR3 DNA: TGTGCCAGCTCACCACTCTCTGACAGGTCCTCACGAGATACGCAGTATTTT

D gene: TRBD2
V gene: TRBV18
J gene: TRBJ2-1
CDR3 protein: CASSPNRLAGGPGEQFF
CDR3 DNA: TGTGCCAGCTCACCAAACCGACTAGCGGGAGGGCCGGGTGAGCAGTTCTTC

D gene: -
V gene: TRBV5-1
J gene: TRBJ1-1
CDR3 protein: CASSQGAGHTNTEAFF
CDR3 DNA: TGCGCCAGCAGCCAAGGGGCTGGCCACACGAACACTGAAGCTTTCTTT

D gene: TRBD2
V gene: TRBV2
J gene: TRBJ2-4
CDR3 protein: CASSVEAGGNIQYF
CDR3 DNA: TGTGCCAGCAGTGTAGAAGCGGGGGGAAACATTCAGTACTTC

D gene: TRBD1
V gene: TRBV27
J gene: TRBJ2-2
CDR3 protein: CASSWGTDNTGELFF
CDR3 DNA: TGTGCCAGCAGTTGGGGGACAGACAACACCGGGGAGCTGTTTTTT

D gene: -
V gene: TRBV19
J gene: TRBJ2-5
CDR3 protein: CASSILAGAPRETQYF
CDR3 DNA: TGTGCCAGTAGTATCTTGGCGGGGGCCCCCCGAGAGACCCAGTACTTC

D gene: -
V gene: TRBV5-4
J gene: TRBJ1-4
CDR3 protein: CASSLARSPEKLFF
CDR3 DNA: TGTGCCAGCAGCCTAGCAAGGTCTCCTGAAAAACTGTTTTTT

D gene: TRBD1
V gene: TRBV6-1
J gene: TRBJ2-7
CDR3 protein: CASSDGQGAYEQYF
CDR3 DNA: TGTGCCAGCAGTGATGGGCAGGGGGCCTACGAGCAGTACTTC

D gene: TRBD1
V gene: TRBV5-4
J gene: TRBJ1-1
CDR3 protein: CASSSQGALTTEAFF
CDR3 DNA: TGTGCCAGCAGCTCTCAGGGGGCCCTAACGACTGAAGCTTTCTTT

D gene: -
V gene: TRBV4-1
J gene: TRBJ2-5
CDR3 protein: CASSQDFGTQETQYF
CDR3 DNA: TGCGCCAGCAGCCAAGATTTCGGGACACAAGAGACCCAGTACTTC

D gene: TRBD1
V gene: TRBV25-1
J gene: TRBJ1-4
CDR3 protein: CASSASGTGSEKLFF
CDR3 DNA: TGTGCCAGCAGTGCCAGTGGGACAGGGAGTGAAAAACTGTTTTTT

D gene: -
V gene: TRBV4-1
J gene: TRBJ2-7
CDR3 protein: CASSQEGGYSSYEQYF
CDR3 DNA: TGCGCCAGCAGCCAAGAAGGAGGCTATAGCTCCTACGAGCAGTACTTC

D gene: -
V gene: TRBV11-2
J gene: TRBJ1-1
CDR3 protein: CASSLARGTEAFF
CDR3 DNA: TGTGCCAGCAGCTTAGCCAGGGGCACTGAAGCTTTCTTT

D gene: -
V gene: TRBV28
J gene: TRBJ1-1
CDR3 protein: CASSASGRVNTEAFF
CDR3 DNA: TGTGCCAGCAGTGCAAGCGGACGGGTGAACACTGAAGCTTTCTTT

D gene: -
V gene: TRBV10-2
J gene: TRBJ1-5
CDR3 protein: CASSESRRQGNNQPQHF
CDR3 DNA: TGCGCCAGCAGTGAGTCGCGAAGGCAGGGGAACAATCAGCCCCAGCATTTT

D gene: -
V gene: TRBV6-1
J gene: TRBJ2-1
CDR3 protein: CASSVRGSYNEQFF
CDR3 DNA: TGTGCCAGCAGTGTTAGGGGGTCCTACAATGAGCAGTTCTTC

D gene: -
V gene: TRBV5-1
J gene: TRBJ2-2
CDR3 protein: CASSLQGGHGELFF
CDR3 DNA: TGCGCCAGCAGCTTGCAGGGAGGTCACGGGGAGCTGTTTTTT

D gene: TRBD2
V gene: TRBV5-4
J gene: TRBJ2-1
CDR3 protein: CASSLAGGRLAYNEQFF
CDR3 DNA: TGTGCCAGCAGCTTGGCCGGGGGGAGGCTGGCGTACAATGAGCAGTTCTTC

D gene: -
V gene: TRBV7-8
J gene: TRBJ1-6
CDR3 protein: CASSLVAGQNSPLHF
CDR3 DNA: TGTGCCAGCAGCTTGGTTGCAGGGCAAAATTCACCCCTCCACTTT

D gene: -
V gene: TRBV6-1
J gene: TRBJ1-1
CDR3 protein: CASSGDTGPGGTEAFF
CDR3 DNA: TGTGCCAGCAGTGGAGACACCGGGCCCGGGGGAACTGAAGCTTTCTTT

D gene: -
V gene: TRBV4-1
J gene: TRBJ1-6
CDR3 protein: CASSGVGRSPLHF
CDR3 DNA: TGCGCCAGCTCGGGGGTAGGGAGATCACCCCTCCACTTT

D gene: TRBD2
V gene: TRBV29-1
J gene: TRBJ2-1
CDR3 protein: CSGRLAEYNEQFF
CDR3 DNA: TGCAGCGGAAGACTAGCGGAATACAATGAGCAGTTCTTC

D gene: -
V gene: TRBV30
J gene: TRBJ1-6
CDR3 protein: CAWTKGAGTPNAPLHF
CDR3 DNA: TGTGCCTGGACTAAAGGTGCAGGGACTCCTAATGCACCCCTCCACTTT

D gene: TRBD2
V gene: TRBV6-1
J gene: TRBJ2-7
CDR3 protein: CASIRASGSSYEQYF
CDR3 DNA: TGTGCCAGCATTAGGGCTAGCGGAAGCTCCTACGAGCAGTACTTC

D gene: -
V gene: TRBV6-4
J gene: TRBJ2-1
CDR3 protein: CASSEQGSDSDNEQFF
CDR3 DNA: TGTGCCAGCAGTGAGCAGGGCAGTGACTCCGACAATGAGCAGTTCTTC

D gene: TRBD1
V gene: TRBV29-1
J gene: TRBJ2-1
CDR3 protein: CSVSLGQTSYNEQFF
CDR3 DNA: TGCAGCGTTTCCCTGGGACAGACCTCCTACAATGAGCAGTTCTTC

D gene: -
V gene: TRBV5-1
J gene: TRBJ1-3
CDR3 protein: CASSLGESGNTIYF
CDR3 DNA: TGCGCCAGCAGCTTAGGAGAGAGTGGAAACACCATATATTTT

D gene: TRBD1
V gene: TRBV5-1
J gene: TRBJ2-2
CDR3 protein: CASSQRQGFSANTGELFF
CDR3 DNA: TGCGCCAGCAGCCAGCGACAGGGGTTTTCGGCGAACACCGGGGAGCTGTTTTTT

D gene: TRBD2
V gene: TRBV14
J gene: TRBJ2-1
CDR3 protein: CASSLRTSGRTHPDNEQFF
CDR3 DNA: TGTGCCAGCAGCCTTAGGACTAGCGGGAGGACCCACCCCGACAATGAGCAGTTCTTC

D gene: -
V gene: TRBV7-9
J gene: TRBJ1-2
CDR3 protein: CASSPLLYGYTF
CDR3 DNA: TGTGCCAGCAGCCCATTACTTTATGGCTACACCTTC

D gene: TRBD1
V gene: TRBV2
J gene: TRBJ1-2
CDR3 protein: CASSGGTGAVYGYTF
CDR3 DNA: TGTGCCAGCAGTGGGGGGACAGGGGCGGTCTATGGCTACACCTTC